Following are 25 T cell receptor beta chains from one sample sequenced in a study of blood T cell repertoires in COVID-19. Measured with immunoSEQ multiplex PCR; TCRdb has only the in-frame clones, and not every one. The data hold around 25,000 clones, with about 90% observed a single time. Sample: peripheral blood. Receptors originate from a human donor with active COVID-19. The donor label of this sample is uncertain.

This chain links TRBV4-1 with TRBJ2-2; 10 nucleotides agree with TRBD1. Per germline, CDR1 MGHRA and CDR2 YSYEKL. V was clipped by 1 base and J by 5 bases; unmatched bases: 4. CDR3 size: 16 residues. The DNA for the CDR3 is TGCGCCAGCAGCCAAGGACAGGGGGCTTTGACCGGGGAGCTGTTTTTT. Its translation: CASSQGQGALTGELFF.

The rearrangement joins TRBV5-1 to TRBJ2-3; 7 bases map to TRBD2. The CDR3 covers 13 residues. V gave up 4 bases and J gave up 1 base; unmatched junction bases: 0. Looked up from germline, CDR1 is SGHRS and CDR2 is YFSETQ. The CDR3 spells CASSGGGTDTQYF. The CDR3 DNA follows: TGCGCCAGCAGCGGGGGGGGCACAGATACGCAGTATTTT.

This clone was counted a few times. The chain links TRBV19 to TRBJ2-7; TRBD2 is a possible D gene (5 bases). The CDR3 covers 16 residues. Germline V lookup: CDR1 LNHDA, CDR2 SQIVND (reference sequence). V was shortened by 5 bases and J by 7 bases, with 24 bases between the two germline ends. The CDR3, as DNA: TGTGCCAGTAGTGCGAGGGCCCTAGGTGAGTACGTGGAGCAGTACTTC. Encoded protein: CASSARALGEYVEQYF. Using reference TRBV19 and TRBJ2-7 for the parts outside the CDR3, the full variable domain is DGGITQSPKYLFRKEGQNVTLSCEQNLNHDAMYWYRQDPGQGLRLIYYSQIVNDFQKGDIAEGYSVSREKKESFPLTVTSAQKNPTAFYLCASSARALGEYVEQYFGPGTRLTVT.

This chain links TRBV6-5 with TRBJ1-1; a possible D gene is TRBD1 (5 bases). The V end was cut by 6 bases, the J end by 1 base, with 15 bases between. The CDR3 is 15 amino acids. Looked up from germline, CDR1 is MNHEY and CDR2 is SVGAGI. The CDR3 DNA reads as TGTGCCAGCAGCCCATTGGAGGGGCGGAACACTGAAGCTTTCTTT. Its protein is CASSPLEGRNTEAFF.

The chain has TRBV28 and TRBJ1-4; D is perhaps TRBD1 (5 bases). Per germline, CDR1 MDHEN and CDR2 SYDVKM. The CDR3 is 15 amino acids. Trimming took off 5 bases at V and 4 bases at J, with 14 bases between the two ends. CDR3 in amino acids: CASSRPPGLNEKLFF. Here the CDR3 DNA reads TGTGCCAGCAGTCGACCTCCGGGACTTAATGAAAAACTGTTTTTT.

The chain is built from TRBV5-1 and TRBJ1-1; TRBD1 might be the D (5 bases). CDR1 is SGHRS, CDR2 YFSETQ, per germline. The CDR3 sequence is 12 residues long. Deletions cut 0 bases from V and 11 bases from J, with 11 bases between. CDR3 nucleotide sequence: TGCGCCAGCAGCTTGGAGGGCAGGGTCGCTTTCTTT. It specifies CASSLEGRVAFF.

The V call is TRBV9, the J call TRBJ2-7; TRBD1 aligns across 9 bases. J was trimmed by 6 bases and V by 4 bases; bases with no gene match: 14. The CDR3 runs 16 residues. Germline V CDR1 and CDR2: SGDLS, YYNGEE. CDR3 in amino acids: CASSHRGGTGSSEQYF. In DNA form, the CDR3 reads TGTGCCAGCAGCCACCGAGGGGGGACAGGGTCCAGCGAGCAGTACTTC.

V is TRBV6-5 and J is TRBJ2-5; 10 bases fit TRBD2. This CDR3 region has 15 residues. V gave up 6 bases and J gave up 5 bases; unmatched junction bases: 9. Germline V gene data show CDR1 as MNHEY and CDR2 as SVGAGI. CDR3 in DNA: TGTGCCAGCAGATCTATAGCGGGGGGTTACGAGACCCAGTACTTC. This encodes CASRSIAGGYETQYF.

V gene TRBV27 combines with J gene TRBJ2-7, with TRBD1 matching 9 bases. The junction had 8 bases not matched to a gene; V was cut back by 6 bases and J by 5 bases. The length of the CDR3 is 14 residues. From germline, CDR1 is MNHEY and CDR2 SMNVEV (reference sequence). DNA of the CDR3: TGTGCCAGCAGAGCGGGGACAGGGTATAACGAGCAGTACTTC. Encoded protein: CASRAGTGYNEQYF.

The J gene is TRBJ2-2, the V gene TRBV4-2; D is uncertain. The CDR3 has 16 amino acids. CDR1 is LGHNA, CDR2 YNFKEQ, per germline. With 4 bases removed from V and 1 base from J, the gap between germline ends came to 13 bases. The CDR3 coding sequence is TGTGCCAGCAGCCCGGAGTGGCAGCAGAACACCGGGGAGCTGTTTTTT. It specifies CASSPEWQQNTGELFF.

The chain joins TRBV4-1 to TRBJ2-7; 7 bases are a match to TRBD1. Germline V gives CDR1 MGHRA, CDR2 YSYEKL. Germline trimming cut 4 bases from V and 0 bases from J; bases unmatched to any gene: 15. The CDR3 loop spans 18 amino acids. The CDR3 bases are TGCGCCAGCAGCCTCCAATCGGGACAGAACGTCGTCTCCTACGAGCAGTACTTC. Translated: CASSLQSGQNVVSYEQYF.

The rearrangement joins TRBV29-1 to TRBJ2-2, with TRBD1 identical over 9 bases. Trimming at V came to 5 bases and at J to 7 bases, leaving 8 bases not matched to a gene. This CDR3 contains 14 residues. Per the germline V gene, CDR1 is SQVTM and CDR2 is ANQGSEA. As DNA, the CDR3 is TGCAGCGTTCCACGGGACAGGGTCAACGGGGAGCTGTTTTTT. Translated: CSVPRDRVNGELFF.

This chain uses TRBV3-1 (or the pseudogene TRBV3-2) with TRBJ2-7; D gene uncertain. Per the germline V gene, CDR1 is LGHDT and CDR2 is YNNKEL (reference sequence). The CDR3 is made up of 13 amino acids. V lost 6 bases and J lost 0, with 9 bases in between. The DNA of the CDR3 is TGTGCCAGCAGACTCGTTCTCTCCTACGAGCAGTACTTC. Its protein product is CASRLVLSYEQYF.

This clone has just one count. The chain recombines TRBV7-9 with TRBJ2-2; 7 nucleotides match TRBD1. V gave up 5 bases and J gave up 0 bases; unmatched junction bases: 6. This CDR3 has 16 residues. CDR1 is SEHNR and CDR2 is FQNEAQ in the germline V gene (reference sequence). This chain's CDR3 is CASSLKGAPNTGELFF. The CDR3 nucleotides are TGTGCCAGCAGCCTGAAGGGGGCCCCGAACACCGGGGAGCTGTTTTTT.

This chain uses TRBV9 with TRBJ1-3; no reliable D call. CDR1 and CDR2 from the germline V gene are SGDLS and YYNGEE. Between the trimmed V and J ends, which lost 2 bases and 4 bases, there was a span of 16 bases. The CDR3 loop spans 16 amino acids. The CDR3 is CASSVQGHTGGNTIYF. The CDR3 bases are TGTGCCAGCAGCGTTCAAGGCCACACGGGGGGAAACACCATATATTTT.

The CDR3 spells CASSLGTGEETQYF. CDR3 sequence (DNA): TGCGCCAGCAGCTTGGGTACAGGGGAAGAGACCCAGTACTTC. This rearrangement joins TRBV5-1 to TRBJ2-5, with 7 bases matching TRBD1. The CDR3 consists of 14 residues. Per germline, CDR1 SGHRS and CDR2 YFSETQ. Unmatched junction bases numbered 2, after V lost 0 bases and J lost 3 bases. Full variable domain (outside the CDR3, taken from reference TRBV5-1 and TRBJ2-5): KAGVTQTPRYLIKTRGQQVTLSCSPISGHRSVSWYQQTPGQGLQFLFEYFSETQRNKGNFPGRFSGRQFSNSRSEMNVSTLELGDSALYLCASSLGTGEETQYFGPGTRLLVL.

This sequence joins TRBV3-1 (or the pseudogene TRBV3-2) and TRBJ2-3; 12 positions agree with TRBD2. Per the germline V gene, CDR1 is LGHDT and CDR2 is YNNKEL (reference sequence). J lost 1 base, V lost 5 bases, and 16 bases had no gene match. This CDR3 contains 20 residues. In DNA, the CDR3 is TGTGCCAGCAGCTCCCAGTATAGACTAGCGGGAGATTCTCGCACAGATACGCAGTATTTT. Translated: CASSSQYRLAGDSRTDTQYF.

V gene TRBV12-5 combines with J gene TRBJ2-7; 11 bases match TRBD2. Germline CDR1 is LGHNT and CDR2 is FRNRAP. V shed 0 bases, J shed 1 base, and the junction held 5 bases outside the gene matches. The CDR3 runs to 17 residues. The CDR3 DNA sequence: TGTGCTAGTGGTTTGGTACCACGGACTAGCGGGTCCTACGAGCAGTACTTC. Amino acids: CASGLVPRTSGSYEQYF.

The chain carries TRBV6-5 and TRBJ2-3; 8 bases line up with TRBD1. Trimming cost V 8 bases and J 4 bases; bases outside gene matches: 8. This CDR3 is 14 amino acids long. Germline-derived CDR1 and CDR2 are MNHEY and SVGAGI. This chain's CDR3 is CASARDRRADTQYF. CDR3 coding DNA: TGTGCCAGCGCCCGGGACAGGAGGGCAGATACGCAGTATTTT.

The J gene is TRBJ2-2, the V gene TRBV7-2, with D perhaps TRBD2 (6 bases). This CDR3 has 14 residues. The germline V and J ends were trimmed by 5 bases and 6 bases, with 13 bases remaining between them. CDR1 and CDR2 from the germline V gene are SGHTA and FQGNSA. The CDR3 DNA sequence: TGTGCCAGCAGCGCCAAGCGGGTGCCCGGGGAGCTGTTTTTT. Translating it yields CASSAKRVPGELFF. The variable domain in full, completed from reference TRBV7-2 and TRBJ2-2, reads GAGVSQSPSNKVTEKGKDVELRCDPISGHTALYWYRQSLGQGLEFLIYFQGNSAPDKSGLPSDRFSAERTGGSVSTLTIQRTQQEDSAVYLCASSAKRVPGELFFGEGSRLTVL.

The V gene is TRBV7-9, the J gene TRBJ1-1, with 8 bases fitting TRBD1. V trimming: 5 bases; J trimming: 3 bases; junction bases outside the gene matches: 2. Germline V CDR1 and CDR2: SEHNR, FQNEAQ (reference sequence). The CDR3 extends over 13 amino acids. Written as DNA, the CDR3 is TGTGCCAGCAGCAAGGACAGGGACACTGAAGCTTTCTTT. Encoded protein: CASSKDRDTEAFF.

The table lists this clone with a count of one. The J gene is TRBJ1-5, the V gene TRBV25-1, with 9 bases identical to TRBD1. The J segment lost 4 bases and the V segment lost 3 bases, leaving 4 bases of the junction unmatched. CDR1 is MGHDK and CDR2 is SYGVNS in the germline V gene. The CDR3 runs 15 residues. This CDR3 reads CASSDDRGLNQPQHF. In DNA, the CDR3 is TGTGCCAGCAGTGATGACAGGGGGTTAAATCAGCCCCAGCATTTT.

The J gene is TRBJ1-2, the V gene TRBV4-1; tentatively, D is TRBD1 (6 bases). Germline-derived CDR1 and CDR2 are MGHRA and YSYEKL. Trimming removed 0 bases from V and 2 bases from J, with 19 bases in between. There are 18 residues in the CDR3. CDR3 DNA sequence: TGCGCCAGCAGCCAAGAAGGGGGAAGTGGGGCACGGAACTATGGCTACACCTTC. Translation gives CASSQEGGSGARNYGYTF.

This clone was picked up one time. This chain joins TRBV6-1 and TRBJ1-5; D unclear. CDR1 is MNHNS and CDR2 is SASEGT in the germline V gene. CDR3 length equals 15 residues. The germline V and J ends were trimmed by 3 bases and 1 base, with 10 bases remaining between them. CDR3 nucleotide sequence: TGTGCCAGCAGTGATTACAGCCCGAGCAATCAGCCCCAGCATTTT. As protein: CASSDYSPSNQPQHF.

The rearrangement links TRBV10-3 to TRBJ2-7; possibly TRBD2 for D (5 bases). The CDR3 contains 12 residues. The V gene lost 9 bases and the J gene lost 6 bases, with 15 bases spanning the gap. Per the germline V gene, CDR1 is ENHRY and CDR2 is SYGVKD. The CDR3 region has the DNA TGTGCCATACGGTCTCCGGGGAGCGAGCAGTACTTC. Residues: CAIRSPGSEQYF.